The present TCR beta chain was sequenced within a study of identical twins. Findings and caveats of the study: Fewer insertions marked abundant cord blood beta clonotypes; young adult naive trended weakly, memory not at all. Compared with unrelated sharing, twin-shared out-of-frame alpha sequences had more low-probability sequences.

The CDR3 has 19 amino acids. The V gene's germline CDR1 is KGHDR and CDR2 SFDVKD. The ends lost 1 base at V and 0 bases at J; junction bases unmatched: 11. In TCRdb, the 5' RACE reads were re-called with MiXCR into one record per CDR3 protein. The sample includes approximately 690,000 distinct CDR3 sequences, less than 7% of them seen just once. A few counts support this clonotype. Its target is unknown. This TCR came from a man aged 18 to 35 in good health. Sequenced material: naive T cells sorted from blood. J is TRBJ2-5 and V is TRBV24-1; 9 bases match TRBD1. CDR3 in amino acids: CATSDFLGQGQAYQETQYF. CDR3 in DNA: TGTGCCACCAGTGATTTCTTGGGACAGGGACAAGCGTACCAAGAGACCCAGTACTTC.